This TCR beta chain is from a study of blood T cell repertoires in COVID-19. About this clone itself: The same CDR3 arises from other DNA sequences in this sample as well.

Germline V gives CDR1 SGHTA, CDR2 FQGNSA. Germline trimming cut 6 bases from V and 0 bases from J; bases unmatched to any gene: 4. This CDR3 is 14 amino acids long. TCRdb's copy holds only in-frame clones and misses some; the assay was immunoSEQ multiplex PCR. Counted here are about 200,000 clones, approximately 87% occurring once; the ten biggest clones make up 0.78%. The chain combines TRBV7-2 with TRBJ2-7; 8 bases fit TRBD2. The sequencing sample was made of peripheral blood. The sequence derives from a woman aged 70-85 years with acute or convalescent COVID-19. The CDR3 sequence is CASSLREGSYEQYF. Here the CDR3 DNA reads TGTGCCAGCAGTCTCCGGGAGGGCTCCTACGAGCAGTACTTC.